These 2 T cell receptor beta chains share one sample of origin, sequenced in a study of shared clonotypes between healthy human individuals. Naive CD8 cells comprised CD45RO-negative, CCR7-positively selected cells, excluding terminally differentiated effector memory CD45RA+ cells. This table comes from immunoSEQ multiplex PCR, and its TCRdb copy is limited to in-frame clones, with some not included. The table lists hundreds of thousands of clones, 95% to 97% of them singletons. Sequenced material: naive CD8+ T cells sorted from blood. The receptors derive from a woman aged 25 to 39 in good health.

The rearrangement uses TRBV27 and TRBJ2-3, with D perhaps assigned TRBD1 or TRBD2 (5 bases each). V dropped 6 bases and J dropped 1 base, with 14 bases sitting between them. Germline values: CDR1 MNHEY, CDR2 SMNVEV (reference sequence). The CDR3 is 15 amino acids. The CDR3 region is CASSLVRGRTDTQYF. The CDR3 DNA reads TGTGCCAGCAGCCTTGTGAGGGGTCGCACAGATACGCAGTATTTT.

V and J are TRBV7-9 and TRBJ2-2; D is ambiguous. Germline V gene data show CDR1 as SEHNR and CDR2 as FQNEAQ (reference sequence). This CDR3 comprises 13 residues. Trimming removed 5 bases at V and 1 base at J, with 5 bases between. This CDR3 reads CASSPENTGELFF. CDR3 coding DNA: TGTGCCAGCAGCCCCGAGAACACCGGGGAGCTGTTTTTT. Drawing the rest from reference TRBV7-9 and TRBJ2-2, the complete variable domain is DTGVSQNPRHKITKRGQNVTFRCDPISEHNRLYWYRQTLGQGPEFLTYFQNEAQLEKSRLLSDRFSAERPKGSFSTLEIQRTEQGDSAMYLCASSPENTGELFFGEGSRLTVL.